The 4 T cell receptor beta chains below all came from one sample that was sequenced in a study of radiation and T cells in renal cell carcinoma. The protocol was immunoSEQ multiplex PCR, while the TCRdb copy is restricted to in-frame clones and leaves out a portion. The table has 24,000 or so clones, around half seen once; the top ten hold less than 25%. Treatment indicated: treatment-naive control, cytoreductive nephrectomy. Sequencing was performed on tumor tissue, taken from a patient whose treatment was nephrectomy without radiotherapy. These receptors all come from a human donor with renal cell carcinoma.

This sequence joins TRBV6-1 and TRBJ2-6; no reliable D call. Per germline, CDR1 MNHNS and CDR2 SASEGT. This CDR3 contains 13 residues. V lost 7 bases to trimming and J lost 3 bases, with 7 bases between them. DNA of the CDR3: TGTGCCAGCACCGCTGGTGGGGCCAACGTCCTGACTTTC. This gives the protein CASTAGGANVLTF.

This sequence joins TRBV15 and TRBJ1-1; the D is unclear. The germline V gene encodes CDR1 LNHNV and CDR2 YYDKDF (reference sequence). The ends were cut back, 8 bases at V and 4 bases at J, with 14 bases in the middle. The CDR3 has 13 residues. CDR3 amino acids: CATGGQLGTEAFF. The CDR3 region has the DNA TGTGCCACCGGCGGTCAGCTGGGCACTGAAGCTTTCTTT.

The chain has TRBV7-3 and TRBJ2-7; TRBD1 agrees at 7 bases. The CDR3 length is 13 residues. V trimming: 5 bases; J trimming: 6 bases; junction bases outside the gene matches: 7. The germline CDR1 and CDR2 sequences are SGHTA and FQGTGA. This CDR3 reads CASSLNRGTEQYF. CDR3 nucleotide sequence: TGTGCCAGCAGCCTGAACAGGGGAACCGAGCAGTACTTC.

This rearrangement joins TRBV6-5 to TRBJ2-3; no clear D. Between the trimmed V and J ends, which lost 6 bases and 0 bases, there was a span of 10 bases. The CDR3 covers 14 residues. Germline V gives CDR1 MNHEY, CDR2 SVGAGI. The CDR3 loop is CASRWISSTDTQYF. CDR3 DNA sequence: TGTGCCAGCAGGTGGATTTCTAGCACAGATACGCAGTATTTT.